Sequencing of this T cell receptor (beta chain) was carried out in a study of T cell changes during pregnancy in multiple sclerosis. Assay used: immunoSEQ multiplex PCR; TCRdb lists only in-frame clones, some missing. Of tens of thousands of clones in the sample, around 93% are singletons; the top ten hold 0.9% to 0.95%. V shed 4 bases, J shed 4 bases, and the junction held 10 bases outside the gene matches. This CDR3 is built from 15 residues. CDR1 and CDR2 (germline): MNHEY, SMNVEV (reference sequence). The V and J genes are TRBV27 and TRBJ2-7; 7 bases agree with TRBD1. The source is a female donor with multiple sclerosis, enrolled in a pregnancy study. Here the sequenced sample was peripheral blood, taken before pregnancy. The CDR3 here is CASSSPTGRGYEQYF. CDR3 nucleotides: TGTGCCAGCAGTTCCCCGACAGGGAGAGGATACGAGCAGTACTTC.